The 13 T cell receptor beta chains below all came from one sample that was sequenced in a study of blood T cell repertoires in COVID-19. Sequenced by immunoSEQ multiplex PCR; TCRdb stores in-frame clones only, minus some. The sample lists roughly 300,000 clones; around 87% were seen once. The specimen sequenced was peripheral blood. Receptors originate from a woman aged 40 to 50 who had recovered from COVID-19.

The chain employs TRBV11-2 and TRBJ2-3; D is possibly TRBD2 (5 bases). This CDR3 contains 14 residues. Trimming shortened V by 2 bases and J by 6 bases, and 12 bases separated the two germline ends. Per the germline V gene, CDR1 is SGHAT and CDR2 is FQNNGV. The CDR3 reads CASSLSPDYDTQYF. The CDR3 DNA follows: TGTGCCAGCAGCTTAAGTCCCGACTACGATACGCAGTATTTT.

The DNA of the CDR3 is TGTGCCAGCAGCTTACAGGGCCATTCACCCCTCCACTTT. It is translated as CASSLQGHSPLHF. V is TRBV7-9 and J is TRBJ1-6; D perhaps matches TRBD1 (5 bases). The CDR3 is made up of 13 amino acids. V gave up 2 bases and J gave up 8 bases, with 7 bases separating them. Germline CDR1 SEHNR, CDR2 FQNEAQ (reference sequence).

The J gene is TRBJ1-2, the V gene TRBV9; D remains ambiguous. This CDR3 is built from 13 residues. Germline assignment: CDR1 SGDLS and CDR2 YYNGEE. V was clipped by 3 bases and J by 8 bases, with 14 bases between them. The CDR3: CASSAASVEGYTF. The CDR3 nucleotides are TGTGCCAGCAGCGCTGCGTCCGTTGAAGGCTACACCTTC.

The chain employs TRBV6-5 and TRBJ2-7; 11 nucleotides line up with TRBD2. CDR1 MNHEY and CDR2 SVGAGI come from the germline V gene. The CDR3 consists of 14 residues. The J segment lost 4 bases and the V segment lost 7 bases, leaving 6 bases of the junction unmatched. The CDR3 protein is CASKGTSGVYEQYF. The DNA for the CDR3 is TGTGCCAGCAAAGGGACTAGCGGAGTTTACGAGCAGTACTTC.

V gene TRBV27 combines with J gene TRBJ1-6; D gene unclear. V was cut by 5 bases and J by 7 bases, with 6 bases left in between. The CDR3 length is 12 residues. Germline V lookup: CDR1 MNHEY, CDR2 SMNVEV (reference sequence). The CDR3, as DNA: TGTGCCAGCAGTGACTACAATTCACCCCTCCACTTT. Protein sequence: CASSDYNSPLHF.

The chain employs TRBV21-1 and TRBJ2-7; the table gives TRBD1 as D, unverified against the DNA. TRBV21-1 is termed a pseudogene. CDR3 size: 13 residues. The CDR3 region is CASPRGRFDEQYF. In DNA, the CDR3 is TGTGCCAGCCCGAGGGGGCGTTTCGACGAGCAGTACTTC.

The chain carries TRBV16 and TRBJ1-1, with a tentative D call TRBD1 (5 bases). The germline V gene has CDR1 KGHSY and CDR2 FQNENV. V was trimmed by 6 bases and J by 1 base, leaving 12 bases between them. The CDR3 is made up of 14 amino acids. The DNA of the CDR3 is TGTGCCAGCAGTGAAGGGACTTCGAACACTGAAGCTTTCTTT. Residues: CASSEGTSNTEAFF.

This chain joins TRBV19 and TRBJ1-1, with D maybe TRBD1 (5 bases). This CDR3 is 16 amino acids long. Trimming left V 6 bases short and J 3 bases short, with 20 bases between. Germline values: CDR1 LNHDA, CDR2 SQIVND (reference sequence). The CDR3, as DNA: TGTGCCAGTAGCTCCCCCGGGGGAGGGATGGACACTGAAGCTTTCTTT. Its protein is CASSSPGGGMDTEAFF.

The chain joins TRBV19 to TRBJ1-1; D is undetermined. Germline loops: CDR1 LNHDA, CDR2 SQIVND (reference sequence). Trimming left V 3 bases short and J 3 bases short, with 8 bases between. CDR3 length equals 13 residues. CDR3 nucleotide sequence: TGTGCCAGTAGTATTTGGCAGTACACTGAAGCTTTCTTT. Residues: CASSIWQYTEAFF.

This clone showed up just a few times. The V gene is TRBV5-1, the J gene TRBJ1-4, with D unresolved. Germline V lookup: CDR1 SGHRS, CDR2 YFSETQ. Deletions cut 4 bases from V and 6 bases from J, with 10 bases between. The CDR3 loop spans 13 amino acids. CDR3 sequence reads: CASSGLEDEKLFF. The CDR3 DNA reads TGCGCCAGCAGCGGATTGGAGGATGAAAAACTGTTTTTT. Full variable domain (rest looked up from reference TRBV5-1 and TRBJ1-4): KAGVTQTPRYLIKTRGQQVTLSCSPISGHRSVSWYQQTPGQGLQFLFEYFSETQRNKGNFPGRFSGRQFSNSRSEMNVSTLELGDSALYLCASSGLEDEKLFFGSGTQLSVL.

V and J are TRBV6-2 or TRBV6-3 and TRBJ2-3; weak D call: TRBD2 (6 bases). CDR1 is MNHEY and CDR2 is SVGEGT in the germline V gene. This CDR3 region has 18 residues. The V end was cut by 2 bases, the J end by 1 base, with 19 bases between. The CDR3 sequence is CASSYGISGTHRTDTQYF. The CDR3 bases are TGTGCCAGCAGTTACGGTATTTCCGGGACTCATCGCACAGATACGCAGTATTTT.

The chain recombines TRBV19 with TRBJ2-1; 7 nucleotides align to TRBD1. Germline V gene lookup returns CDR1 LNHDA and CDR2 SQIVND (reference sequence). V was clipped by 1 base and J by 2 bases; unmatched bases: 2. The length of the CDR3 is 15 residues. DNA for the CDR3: TGTGCCAGTAGTATAGCAGGGGGACCCTACAATGAGCAGTTCTTC. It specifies CASSIAGGPYNEQFF.

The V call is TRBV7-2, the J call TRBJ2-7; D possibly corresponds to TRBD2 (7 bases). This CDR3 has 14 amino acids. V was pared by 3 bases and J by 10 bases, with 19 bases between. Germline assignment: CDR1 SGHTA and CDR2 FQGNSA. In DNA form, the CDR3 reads TGTGCCAGCAGCTTCGTATCCCGGGGGGCCTTACAGTACTTC. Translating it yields CASSFVSRGALQYF.